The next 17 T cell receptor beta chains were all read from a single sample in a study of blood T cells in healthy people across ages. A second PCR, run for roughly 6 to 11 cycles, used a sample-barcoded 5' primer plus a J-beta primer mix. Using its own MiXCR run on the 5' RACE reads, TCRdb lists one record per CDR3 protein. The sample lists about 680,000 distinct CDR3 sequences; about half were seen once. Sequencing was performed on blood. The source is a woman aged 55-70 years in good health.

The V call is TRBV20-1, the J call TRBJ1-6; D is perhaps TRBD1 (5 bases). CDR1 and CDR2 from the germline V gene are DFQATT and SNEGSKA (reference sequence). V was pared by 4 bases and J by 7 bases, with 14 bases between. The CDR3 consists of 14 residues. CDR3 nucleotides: TGCAGTGCTAACCACGGGACTACAAATTCACCCCTCCACTTT. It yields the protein CSANHGTTNSPLHF.

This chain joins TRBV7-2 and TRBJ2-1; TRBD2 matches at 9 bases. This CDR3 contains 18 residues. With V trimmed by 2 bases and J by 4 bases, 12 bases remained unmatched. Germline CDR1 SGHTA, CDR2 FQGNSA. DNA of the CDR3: TGTGCCAGCAGCTTAACCCCCGCTAGCGGGAAAACTTACAATGAGCAGTTCTTC. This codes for CASSLTPASGKTYNEQFF.

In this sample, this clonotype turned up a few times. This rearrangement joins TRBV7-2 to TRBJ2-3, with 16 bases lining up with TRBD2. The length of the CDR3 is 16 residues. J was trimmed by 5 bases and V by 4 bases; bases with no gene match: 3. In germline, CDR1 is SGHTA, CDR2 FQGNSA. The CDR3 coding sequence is TGTGCCAGCAGCTGGGGACTAGCGGGAGGGGTAGATACGCAGTATTTT. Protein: CASSWGLAGGVDTQYF.

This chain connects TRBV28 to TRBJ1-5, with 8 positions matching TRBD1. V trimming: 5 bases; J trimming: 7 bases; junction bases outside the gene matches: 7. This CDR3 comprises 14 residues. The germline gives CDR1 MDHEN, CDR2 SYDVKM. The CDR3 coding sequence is TGTGCCAGCAGTCCGAACAGGGGGTGGCAGCCCCAGCATTTT. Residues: CASSPNRGWQPQHF.

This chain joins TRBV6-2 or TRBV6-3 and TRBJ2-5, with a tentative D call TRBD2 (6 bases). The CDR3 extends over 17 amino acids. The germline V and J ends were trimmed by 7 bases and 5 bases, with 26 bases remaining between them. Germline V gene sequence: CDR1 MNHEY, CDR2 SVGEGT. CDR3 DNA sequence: TGTGCCAGCAATCCCCGTGGAGGGAAGTTTGGTTGGGAGACCCAGTACTTC. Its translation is CASNPRGGKFGWETQYF.

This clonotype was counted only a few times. As DNA, the CDR3 is TGCAGTGCTGCGACTAGCGGGAGTCCCCTAGACGAGCAGTACTTC. Protein: CSAATSGSPLDEQYF. The chain couples TRBV20-1 to TRBJ2-4; 12 bases are a match to TRBD2. Near its end, the DNA agrees better with TRBJ2-7, so the J call may be wrong. The CDR3 loop spans 15 amino acids. Germline loops: CDR1 DFQATT, CDR2 SNEGSKA (reference sequence).

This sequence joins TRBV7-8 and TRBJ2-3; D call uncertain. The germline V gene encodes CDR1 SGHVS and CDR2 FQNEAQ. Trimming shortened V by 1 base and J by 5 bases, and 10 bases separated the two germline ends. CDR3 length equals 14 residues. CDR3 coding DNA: TGTGCCAGCAGCTTAGGCCTCACTCGAGATACGCAGTATTTT. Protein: CASSLGLTRDTQYF.

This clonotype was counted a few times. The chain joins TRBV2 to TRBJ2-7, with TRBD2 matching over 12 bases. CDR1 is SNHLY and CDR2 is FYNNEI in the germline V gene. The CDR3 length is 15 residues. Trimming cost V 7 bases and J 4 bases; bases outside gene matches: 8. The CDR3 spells CASTPTSGSGYEQYF. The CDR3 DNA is TGTGCCAGCACCCCGACTAGCGGGAGCGGATACGAGCAGTACTTC.

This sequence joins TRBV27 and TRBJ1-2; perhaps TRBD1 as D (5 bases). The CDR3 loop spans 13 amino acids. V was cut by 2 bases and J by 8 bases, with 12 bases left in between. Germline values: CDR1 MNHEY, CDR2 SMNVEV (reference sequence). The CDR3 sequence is CASSLGGSWGYTF. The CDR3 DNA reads TGTGCCAGCAGTTTAGGGGGATCATGGGGCTACACCTTC.

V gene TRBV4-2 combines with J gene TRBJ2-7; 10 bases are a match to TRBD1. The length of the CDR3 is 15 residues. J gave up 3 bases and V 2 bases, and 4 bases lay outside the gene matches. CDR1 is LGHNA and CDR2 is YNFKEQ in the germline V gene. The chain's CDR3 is CASSQRTGGNYEQYF. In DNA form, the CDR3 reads TGTGCCAGCAGCCAACGGACAGGGGGGAACTACGAGCAGTACTTC.

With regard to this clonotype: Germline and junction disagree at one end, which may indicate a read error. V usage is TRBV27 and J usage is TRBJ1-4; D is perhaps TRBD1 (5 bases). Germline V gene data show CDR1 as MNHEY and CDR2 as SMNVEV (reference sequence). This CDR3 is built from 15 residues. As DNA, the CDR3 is TGTGTCAGCAGTTTATCGATAGGGGCTAACGAAAAACTGTTTTTT. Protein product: CVSSLSIGANEKLFF. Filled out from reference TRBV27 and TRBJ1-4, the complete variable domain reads EAQVTQNPRYLITVTGKKLTVTCSQNMNHEYMSWYRQDPGLGLRQIYYSMNVEVTDKGDVPEGYKVSRKEKRNFPLILESPSPNQTSLYFCVSSLSIGANEKLFFGSGTQLSVL.

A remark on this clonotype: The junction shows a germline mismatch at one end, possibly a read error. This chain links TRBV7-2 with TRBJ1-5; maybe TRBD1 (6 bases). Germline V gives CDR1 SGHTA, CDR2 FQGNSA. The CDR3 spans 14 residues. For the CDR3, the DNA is TGTGCCGGCAGCGTAGATGGAGGGGGGCAGCCCCAGCATTTT. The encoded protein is CAGSVDGGGQPQHF.

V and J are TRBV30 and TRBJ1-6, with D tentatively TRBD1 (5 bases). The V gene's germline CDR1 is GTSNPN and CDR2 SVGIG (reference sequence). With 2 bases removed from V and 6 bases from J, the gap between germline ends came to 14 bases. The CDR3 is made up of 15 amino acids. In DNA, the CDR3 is TGTGCCTGGAGTATCGCCTCGGGACCTAATTCACCCCTCCACTTT. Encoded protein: CAWSIASGPNSPLHF. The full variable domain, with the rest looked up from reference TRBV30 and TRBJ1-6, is SQTIHQWPATLVQPVGSPLSLECTVEGTSNPNLYWYRQAAGRGLQLLFYSVGIGQISSEVPQNLSASRPQDRQFILSSKKLLLSDSGFYLCAWSIASGPNSPLHFGNGTRLTVT.

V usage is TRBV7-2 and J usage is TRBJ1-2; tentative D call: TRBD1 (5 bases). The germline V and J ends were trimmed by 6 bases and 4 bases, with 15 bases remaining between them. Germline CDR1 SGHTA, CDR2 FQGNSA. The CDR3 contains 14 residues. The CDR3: CASSPGAAAYGYTF. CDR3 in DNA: TGTGCCAGCAGTCCTGGGGCCGCGGCCTATGGCTACACCTTC.

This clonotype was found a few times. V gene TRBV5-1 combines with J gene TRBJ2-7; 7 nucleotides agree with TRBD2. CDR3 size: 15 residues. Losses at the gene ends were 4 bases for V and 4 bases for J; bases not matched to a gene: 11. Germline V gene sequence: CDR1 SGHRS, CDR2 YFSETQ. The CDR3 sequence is CASSNQRGEEYEQYF. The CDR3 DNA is TGCGCCAGCAGCAACCAGCGGGGCGAAGAATACGAGCAGTACTTC.

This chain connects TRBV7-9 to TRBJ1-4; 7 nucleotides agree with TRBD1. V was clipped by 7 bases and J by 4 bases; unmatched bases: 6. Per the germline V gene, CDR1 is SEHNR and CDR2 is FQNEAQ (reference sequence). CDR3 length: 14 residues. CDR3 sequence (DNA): TGTGCCAGCACCTCACAGGGGCTTAATGAAAAACTGTTTTTT. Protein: CASTSQGLNEKLFF.

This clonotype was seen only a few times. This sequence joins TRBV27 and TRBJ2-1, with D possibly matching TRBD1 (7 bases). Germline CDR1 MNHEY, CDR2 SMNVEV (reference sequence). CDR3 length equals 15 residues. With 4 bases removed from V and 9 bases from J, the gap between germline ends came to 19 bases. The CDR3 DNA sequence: TGTGCCAGCAGTTGGGGAGGCCGCCAGGGGGGTGAGCAGTTCTTC. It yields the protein CASSWGGRQGGEQFF.